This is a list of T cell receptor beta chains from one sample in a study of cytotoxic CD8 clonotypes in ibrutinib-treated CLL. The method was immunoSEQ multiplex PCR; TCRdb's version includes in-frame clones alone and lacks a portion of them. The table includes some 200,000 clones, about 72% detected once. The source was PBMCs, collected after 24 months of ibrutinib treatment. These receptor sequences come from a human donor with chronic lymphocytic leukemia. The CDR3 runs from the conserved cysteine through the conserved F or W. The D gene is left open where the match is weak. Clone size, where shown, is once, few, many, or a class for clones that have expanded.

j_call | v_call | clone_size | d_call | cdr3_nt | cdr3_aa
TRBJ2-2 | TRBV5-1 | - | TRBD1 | TGCGCCAGCAGCTTGGGGCAGGGGGCCGCGAACACCGGGGAGCTGTTTTTT | CASSLGQGAANTGELFF
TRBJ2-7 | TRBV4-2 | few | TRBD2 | TGTGCCAGCAGCCAAGATTGGGCTAGCGGGAGTATCGCCTACGAGCAGTACTTC | CASSQDWASGSIAYEQYF
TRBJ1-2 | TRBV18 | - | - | TGTGCCAGCTCGTCATCCGGGGGGTATGGCTACACCTTC | CASSSSGGYGYTF
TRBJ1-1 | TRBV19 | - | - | TGTGCCAGTAGTATTCGACAGCCGAACACTGAAGCTTTCTTT | CASSIRQPNTEAFF
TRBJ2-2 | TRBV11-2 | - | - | TGTGCCAGCATCCGAGGGGGGGCTTTGCACACCGGGGAGCTGTTTTTT | CASIRGGALHTGELFF
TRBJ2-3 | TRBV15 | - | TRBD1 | TGTGCCACCAGCAGAACAGGGGGAAGGACAGATACGCAGTATTTT | CATSRTGGRTDTQYF
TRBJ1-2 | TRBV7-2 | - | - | TGTGCCAGCAGCTTAGCTTGGAACTATGGCTACACCTTC | CASSLAWNYGYTF
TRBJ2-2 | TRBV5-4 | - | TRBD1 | TGTGCCAGCAGCTCCGGGACAGGGGGGGAGCTGTTTTTT | CASSSGTGGELFF
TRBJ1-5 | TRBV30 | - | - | TGTGCCTGGAGTCCCGGGCCCCGAAAAAATAGCAATCAGCCCCAGCATTTT | CAWSPGPRKNSNQPQHF
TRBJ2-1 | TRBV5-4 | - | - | TGTGCCAGCAGCTTTAGCATCTCCTACAATGAGCAGTTCTTC | CASSFSISYNEQFF
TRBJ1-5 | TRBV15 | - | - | TGTGCCACCAGCAGAGATCATGGGCCCCAGCATTTT | CATSRDHGPQHF
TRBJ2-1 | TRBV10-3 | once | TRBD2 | TGTGCCACCTTAGCGGGAGGGTGGGATGAGCAGTTCTTC | CATLAGGWDEQFF
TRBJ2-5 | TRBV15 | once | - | TGTGCCACCAGCAGAGGGAGGACAGAGGAAGAGACCCAGTACTTC | CATSRGRTEEETQYF
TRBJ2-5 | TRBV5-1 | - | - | TGCGCCAGCAGTTCACGTAGCTCCAGGTTTTCGGAGACCCAGTACTTC | CASSSRSSRFSETQYF
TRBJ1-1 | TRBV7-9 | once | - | TGTGCCAGCAGCTTGAGATTGGGAGGGAGCACTGAAGCTTTCTTT | CASSLRLGGSTEAFF
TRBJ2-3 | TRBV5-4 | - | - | TGTGCCAGCAGCCAAGGCCGGACTAGCACAGATACGCAGTATTTT | CASSQGRTSTDTQYF
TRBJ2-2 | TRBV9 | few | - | TGTGCCAGCAGCAAGGAGGGCAGCGGGTACAACACCGGGGAGCTGTTTTTT | CASSKEGSGYNTGELFF
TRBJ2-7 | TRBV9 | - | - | TGTGCCAGCAGCGTAGGGGCCGAGCAGTACTTC | CASSVGAEQYF
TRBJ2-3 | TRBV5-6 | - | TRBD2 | TGTGCCAGCAGCTTGATAGCGGGAGGGAACACAGATACGCAGTATTTT | CASSLIAGGNTDTQYF
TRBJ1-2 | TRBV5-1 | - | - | TGCGCCAGCAGCTTGACGGGTTCTGGCTACACCTTC | CASSLTGSGYTF
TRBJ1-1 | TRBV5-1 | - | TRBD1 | TGCGCCAGCAGCTTGGAGGCAGGGGGGACTGAAGCTTTCTTT | CASSLEAGGTEAFF
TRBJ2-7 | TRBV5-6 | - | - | TGTGCCAGCAGCTTGCTAGGGTCGGACGAGCAGTACTTC | CASSLLGSDEQYF
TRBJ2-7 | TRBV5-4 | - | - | TGTGCCAGCAGCCGTGGTTCGCGGGATTACGAGCAGTACTTC | CASSRGSRDYEQYF
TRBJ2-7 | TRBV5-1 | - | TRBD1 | TGCGCCAGCAGCTTGAGAGACAGGGTGGGGGAGCAGTACTTC | CASSLRDRVGEQYF
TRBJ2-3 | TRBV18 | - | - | TGTGCCAGCTCACCAGTGCTCACAGATACGCAGTATTTT | CASSPVLTDTQYF
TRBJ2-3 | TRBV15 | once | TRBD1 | TGTGCCACCAGCATGGCCAGGGGGCAAAGGGATACGCAGTATTTT | CATSMARGQRDTQYF
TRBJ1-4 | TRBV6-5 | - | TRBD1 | TGTGCCAGCCTTCCGAAAGGGACAGGGAATGAAAAACTGTTTTTT | CASLPKGTGNEKLFF
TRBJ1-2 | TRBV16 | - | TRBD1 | TGTGCCAGCAGCCGGCTACAGAGGACAGGAGGGGGCTACACCTTC | CASSRLQRTGGGYTF
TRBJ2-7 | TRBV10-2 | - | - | TGCGCCAGCAGTGAGCCTCTCAATGAGCAGTACTTC | CASSEPLNEQYF
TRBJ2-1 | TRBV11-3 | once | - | TGTGCCAGCAGCCCCGGCGGGTACAATGAGCAGTTCTTC | CASSPGGYNEQFF
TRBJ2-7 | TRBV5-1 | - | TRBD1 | TGCGCCAGCAGCTTCTCGACAGGGGCCAGCTACGAGCAGTACTTC | CASSFSTGASYEQYF
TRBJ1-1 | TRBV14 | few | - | TGTGCCAGCAGCCAACTGGAGACCACTGAAGCTTTCTTT | CASSQLETTEAFF
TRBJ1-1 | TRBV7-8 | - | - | TGTGCCAGCAAGAGAGACAAGAACACTGAAGCTTTCTTT | CASKRDKNTEAFF
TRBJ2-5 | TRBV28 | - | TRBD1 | TGTGCCAGCTATAAAAGGACAGGGGGCCAAGAGACCCAGTACTTC | CASYKRTGGQETQYF
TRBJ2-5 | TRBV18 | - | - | TGTGCCAGCTCACCTAGTATGGACTTTCAAGAGACCCAGTACTTC | CASSPSMDFQETQYF
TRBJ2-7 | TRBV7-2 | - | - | TGTGCCAGCAGCCCACGGTCTTTCTCCTACGAGCAGTACTTC | CASSPRSFSYEQYF
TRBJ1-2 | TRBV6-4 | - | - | TGTGCCAGCAACACCGGCTACACCTTC | CASNTGYTF
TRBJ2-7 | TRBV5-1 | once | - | TGCGCCAGCAGCTTGACTAGCAGAAATTACGAGCAGTACTTC | CASSLTSRNYEQYF
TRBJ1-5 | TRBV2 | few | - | TGTGCCAGCAGTAGGACAGCTGAGCCCCAGCATTTT | CASSRTAEPQHF
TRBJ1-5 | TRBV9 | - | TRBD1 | TGTGCCAGCAGTGCAAGCCAGGGGGCTGCTCAGCCCCAGCATTTT | CASSASQGAAQPQHF
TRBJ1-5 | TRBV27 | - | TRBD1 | TGTGCCAGCAGTTCGACAGGGATTAATCAGCCCCAGCATTTT | CASSSTGINQPQHF
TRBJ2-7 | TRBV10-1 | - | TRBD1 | TGCGCCAGCAGTCCGGGACAGGCCTACGAGCAGTACTTC | CASSPGQAYEQYF
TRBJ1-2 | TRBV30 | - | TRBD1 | TGTGCCTGGAGGCTGGAAGGGGGCGGCTACACCTTC | CAWRLEGGGYTF
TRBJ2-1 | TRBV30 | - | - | TGTGCCTGGAGTGTAACATCATCCTACAATGAGCAGTTCTTC | CAWSVTSSYNEQFF
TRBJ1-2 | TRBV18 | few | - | TGTGCCAGCTCACCAGGGCAGGGACTATTCGGGGGCTACACCTTC | CASSPGQGLFGGYTF
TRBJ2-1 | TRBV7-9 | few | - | TGTGCCAGCAGCTTACGATATGTGGCAGGGAGAAAGTACAATGAGCAGTTCTTC | CASSLRYVAGRKYNEQFF
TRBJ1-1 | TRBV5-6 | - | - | TGTGCCAGCAGCCGTGGACGGATGAACACTGAAGCTTTCTTT | CASSRGRMNTEAFF
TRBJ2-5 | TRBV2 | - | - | TGTGCCAGCAGTTCAGAGACCCAGTACTTC | CASSSETQYF
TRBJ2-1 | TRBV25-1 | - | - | TGTGCCAGCATGGCCCTTTTCTACAATGAGCAGTTCTTC | CASMALFYNEQFF
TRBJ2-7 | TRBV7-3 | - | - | TGTGCCAGCAGCTTAATCGGGAGTGGTACCTACGAGCAGTACTTC | CASSLIGSGTYEQYF